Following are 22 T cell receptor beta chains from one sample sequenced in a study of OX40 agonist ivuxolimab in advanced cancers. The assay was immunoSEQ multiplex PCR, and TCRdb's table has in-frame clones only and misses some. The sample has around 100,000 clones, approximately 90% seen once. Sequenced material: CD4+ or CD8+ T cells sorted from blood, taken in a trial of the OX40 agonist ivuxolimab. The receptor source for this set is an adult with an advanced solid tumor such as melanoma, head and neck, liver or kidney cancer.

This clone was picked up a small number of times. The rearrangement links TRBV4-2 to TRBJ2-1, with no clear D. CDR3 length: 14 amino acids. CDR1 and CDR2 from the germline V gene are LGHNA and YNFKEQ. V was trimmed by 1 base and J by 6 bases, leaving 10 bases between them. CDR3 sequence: CASSQGRVINEQFF. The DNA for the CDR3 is TGTGCCAGCAGCCAAGGAAGGGTAATCAATGAGCAGTTCTTC.

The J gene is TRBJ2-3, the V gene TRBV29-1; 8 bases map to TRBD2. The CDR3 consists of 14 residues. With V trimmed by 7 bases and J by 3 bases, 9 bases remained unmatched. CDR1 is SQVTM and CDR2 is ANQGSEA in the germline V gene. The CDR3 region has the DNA TGCAGCGCCTGGGTGGGCGGGGGGACAGATACGCAGTATTTT. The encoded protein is CSAWVGGGTDTQYF.

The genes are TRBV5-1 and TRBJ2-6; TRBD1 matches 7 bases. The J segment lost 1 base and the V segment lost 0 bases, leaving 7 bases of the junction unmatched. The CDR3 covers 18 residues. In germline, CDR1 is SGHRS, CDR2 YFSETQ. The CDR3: CASSLDRGRWSGANVLTF. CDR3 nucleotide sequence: TGCGCCAGCAGCTTGGACAGGGGTCGGTGGTCTGGGGCCAACGTCCTGACTTTC.

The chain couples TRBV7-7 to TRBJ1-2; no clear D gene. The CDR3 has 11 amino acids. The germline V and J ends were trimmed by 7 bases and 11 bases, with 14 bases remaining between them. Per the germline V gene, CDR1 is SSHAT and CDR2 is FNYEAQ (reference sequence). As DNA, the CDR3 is TGTGCCAGCAACGCTACGGGTGGGTACACCTTC. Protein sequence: CASNATGGYTF.

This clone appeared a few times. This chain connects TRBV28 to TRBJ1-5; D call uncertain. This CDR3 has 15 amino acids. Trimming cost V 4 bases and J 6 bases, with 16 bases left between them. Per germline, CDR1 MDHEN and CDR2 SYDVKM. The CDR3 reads CASSSVIGVRQPQHF. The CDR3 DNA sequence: TGTGCCAGCAGTTCGGTAATAGGCGTCCGTCAGCCCCAGCATTTT.

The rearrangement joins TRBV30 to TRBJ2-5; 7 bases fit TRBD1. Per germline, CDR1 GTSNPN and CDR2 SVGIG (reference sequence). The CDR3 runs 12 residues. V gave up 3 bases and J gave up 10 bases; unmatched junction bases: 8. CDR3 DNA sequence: TGTGCCTGGAGGAAAGGGGGCAAGGGCCAGTACTTC. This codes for CAWRKGGKGQYF.

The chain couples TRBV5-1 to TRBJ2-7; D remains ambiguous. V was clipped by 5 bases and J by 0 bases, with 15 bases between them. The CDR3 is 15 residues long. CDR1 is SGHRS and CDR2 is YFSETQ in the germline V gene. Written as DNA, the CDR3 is TGCGCCAGCAGTCCGTTGGTCGGGCTCTCCTACGAGCAGTACTTC. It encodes CASSPLVGLSYEQYF.

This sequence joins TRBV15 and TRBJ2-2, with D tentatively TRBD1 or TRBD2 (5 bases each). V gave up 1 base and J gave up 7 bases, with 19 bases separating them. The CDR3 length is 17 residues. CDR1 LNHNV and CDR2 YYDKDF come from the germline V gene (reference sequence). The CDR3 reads CATSRVGSGRAYGELFF. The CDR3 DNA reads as TGTGCCACCAGCAGAGTGGGGAGTGGCAGGGCTTACGGGGAGCTGTTTTTT.

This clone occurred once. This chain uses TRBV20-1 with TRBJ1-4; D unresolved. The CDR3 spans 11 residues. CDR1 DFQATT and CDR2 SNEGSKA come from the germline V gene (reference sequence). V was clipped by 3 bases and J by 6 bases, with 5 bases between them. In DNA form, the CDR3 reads TGCAGTGCTAGCATTCATGAAAAACTGTTTTTT. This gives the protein CSASIHEKLFF.

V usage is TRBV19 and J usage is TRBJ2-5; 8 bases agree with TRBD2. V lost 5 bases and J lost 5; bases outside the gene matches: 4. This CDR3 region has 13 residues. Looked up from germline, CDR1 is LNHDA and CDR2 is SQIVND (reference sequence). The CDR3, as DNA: TGTGCCAGTAGTGGAGCGGGAGTGGAGACCCAGTACTTC. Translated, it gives CASSGAGVETQYF.

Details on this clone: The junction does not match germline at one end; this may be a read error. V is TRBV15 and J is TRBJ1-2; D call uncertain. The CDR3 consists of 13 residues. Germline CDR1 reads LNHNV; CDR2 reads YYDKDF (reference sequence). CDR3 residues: CATSRDYLVDSLF. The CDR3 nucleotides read TGTGCCACCAGCAGAGACTACCTTGTGGATTCGCTCTTC.

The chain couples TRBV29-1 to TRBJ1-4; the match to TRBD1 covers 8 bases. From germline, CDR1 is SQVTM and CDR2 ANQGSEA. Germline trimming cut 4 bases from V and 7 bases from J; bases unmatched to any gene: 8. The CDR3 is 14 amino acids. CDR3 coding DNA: TGCAGCGTTGCATCAGGGGGCGCGAGTGAAAAACTGTTTTTT. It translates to CSVASGGASEKLFF.

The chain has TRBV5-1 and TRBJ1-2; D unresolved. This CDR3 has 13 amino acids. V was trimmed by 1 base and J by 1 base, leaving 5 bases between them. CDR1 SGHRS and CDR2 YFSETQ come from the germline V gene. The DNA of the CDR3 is TGCGCCAGCAGCTTGTCGGATAACTATGGCTACACCTTC. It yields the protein CASSLSDNYGYTF.

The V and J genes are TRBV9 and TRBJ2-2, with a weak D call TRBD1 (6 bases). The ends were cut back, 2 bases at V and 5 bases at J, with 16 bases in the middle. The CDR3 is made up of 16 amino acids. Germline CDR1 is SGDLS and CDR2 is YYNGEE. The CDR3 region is CASSVPGHPGTGELFF. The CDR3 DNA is TGTGCCAGCAGCGTCCCGGGACACCCGGGGACCGGGGAGCTGTTTTTT.

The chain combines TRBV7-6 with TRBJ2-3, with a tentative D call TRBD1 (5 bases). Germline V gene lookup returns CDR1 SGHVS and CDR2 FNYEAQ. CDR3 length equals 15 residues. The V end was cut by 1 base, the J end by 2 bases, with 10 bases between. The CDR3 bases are TGTGCCAGCAGCTTAGATCAGGGTGCCACAGATACGCAGTATTTT. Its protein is CASSLDQGATDTQYF.

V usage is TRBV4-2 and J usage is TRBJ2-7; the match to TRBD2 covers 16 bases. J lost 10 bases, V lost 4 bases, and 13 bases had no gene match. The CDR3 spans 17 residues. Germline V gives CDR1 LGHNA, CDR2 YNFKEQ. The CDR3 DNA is TGTGCCAGCAGCCTGGGACTAGCGGGGGGGCTTCGAACAGACCAGTACTTC. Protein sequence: CASSLGLAGGLRTDQYF.

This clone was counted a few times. CDR3: CASSEGPSYEQYF. Here the CDR3 DNA reads TGCGCCAGCAGTGAAGGGCCTTCCTACGAGCAGTACTTC. V and J are TRBV10-1 and TRBJ2-7; D gene uncertain. Germline assignment: CDR1 WNHNN and CDR2 SYGVQD (reference sequence). This CDR3 spans 13 amino acids. V shed 3 bases and J shed 1 base, with 7 bases lying between them.

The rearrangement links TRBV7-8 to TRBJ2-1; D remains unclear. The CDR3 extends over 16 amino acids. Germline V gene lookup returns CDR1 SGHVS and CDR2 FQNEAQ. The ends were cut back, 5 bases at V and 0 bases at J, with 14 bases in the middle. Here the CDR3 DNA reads TGTGCCAGCAGCCCATTTCTAGTGAGCTCCTACAATGAGCAGTTCTTC. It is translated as CASSPFLVSSYNEQFF.

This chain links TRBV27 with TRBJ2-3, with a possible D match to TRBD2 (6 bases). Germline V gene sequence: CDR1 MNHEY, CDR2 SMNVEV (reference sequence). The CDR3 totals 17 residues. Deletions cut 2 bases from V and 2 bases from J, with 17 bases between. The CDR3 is CASSLGSSSVPTDTQYF. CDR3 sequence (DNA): TGTGCCAGCAGTTTAGGTTCCTCTAGCGTCCCCACAGATACGCAGTATTTT.

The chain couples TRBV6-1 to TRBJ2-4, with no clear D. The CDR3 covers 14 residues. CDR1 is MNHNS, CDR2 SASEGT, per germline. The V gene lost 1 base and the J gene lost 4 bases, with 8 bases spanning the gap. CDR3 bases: TGTGCCAGCAGTGAAGGCGTAGGTAAAAACATTCAGTACTTC. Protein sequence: CASSEGVGKNIQYF.

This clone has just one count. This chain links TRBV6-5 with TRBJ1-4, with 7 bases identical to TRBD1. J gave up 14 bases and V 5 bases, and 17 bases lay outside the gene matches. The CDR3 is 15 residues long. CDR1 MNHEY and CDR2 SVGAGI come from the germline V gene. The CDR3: CASSLGITGRGKLFF. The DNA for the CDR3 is TGTGCCAGCAGTCTTGGAATTACTGGCAGGGGGAAGCTGTTTTTT.

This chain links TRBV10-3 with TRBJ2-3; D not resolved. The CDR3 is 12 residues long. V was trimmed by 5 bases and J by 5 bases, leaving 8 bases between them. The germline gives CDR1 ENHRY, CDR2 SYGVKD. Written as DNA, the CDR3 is TGTGCCATCAGTAACCGGCGAGATACGCAGTATTTT. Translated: CAISNRRDTQYF.